The clone carrying this TCR beta chain was observed at least ten times. Its antigen is currently unknown. The time point denotes: sample taken at primary tumor resection. The approximately 67 donors had untreated early-stage non-small cell lung cancer. The study sequenced unsorted whole RNA from tumor, nontumor lung or frozen PBMC. TCR cDNA molecules were tagged individually, and each one carried a unique molecular identifier. TCRdb fed the 5' RACE reads into MiXCR, producing one record per CDR3 protein. The sample carries 20,000 to 25,000 distinct CDR3 sequences, around 7% recorded once. The data originate from a study of spatial heterogeneity in lung cancer. The CDR3 contains 16 residues. V dropped 3 bases and J dropped 7 bases, with 19 bases sitting between them. CDR1 is SGHTA and CDR2 is FQGNSA in the germline V gene. Study conclusions and caveats: At tumor resection, ubiquitous expanded TCRs were detected in blood more often than later.

The receptor was isolated from a male donor with early-stage non-small cell lung cancer. The specimen was PBMCs, collected at surgery. V usage is TRBV7-2 and J usage is TRBJ2-1; possible D gene TRBD2, 6 bases. In DNA, the CDR3 is TGTGCCAGCAGCTTTAGCGGTGCGTCCCGGAGGAATGAGCAGTTCTTC. Amino acids: CASSFSGASRRNEQFF.